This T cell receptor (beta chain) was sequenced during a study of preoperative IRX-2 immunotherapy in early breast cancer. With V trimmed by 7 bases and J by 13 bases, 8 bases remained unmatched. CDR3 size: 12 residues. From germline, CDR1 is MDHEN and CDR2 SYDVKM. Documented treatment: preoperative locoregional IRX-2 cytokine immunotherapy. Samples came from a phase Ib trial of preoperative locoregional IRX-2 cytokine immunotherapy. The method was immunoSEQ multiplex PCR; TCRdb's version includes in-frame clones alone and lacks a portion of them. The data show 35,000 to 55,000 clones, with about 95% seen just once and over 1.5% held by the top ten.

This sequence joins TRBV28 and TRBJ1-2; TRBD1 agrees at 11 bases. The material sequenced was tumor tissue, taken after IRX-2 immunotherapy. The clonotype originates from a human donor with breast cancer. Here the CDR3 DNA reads TGTGCCAGCACTAAGGGGGACAGGGGGTCCACCTTC. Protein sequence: CASTKGDRGSTF.